The following is a T cell receptor (beta chain) sequence with its context. The data stem from a study of shared clonotypes between healthy human individuals. The assay was immunoSEQ multiplex PCR, and TCRdb's table has in-frame clones only and misses some. The repertoire holds about 1.9 million clones, with over 85% as singletons. The CDR3 runs 15 residues. CDR1 and CDR2 from the germline V gene are SGHAT and FQNNGV. After removal of 5 bases from V and 5 bases from J, the junction contained 5 bases not matched to a gene. CD45RO-negative CD8 cells positively selected for CCR7 made up the naive population, which excluded terminally differentiated effector memory CD45RA+ cells.

This chain uses TRBV11-2 with TRBJ2-2, with TRBD2 matching 10 bases. The sequence was collected from a man aged 18 to 29 in good health. Some clones in this sample may be carry-over from other donors' samples. Source material: naive CD8+ T cells from PBMCs. The CDR3 region has the DNA TGTGCCAGCAGCCTAGCGGGGGCAGGGACCGGGGAGCTGTTTTTT. This codes for CASSLAGAGTGELFF.